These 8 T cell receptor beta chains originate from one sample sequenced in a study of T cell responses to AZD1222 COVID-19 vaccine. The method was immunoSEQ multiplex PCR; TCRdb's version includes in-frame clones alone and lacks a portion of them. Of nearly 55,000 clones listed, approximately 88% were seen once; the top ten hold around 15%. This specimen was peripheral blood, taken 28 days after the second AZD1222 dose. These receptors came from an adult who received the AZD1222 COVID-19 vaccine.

The CDR3 DNA follows: TGTGCCAGCAGCAGAACTAGCGTAGGTGCCAATGAGCAGTTCTTC. It specifies CASSRTSVGANEQFF. The genes are TRBV5-4 and TRBJ2-1; TRBD2 matches 7 bases. The V and J ends lost 4 bases and 6 bases, in that order; junction bases with no gene match: 10. The germline V gene has CDR1 SGHNT and CDR2 YYREEE (reference sequence). This CDR3 is 15 amino acids long.

The CDR3 DNA reads as TGTGCCAGCAGCTTAAGTAACACCGGGGAGCTGTTTTTT. It specifies CASSLSNTGELFF. The chain carries TRBV11-2 and TRBJ2-2; no firm D call. This CDR3 has 13 residues. Trimming removed 2 bases from V and 2 bases from J, with 3 bases in between. Germline CDR1 reads SGHAT; CDR2 reads FQNNGV.

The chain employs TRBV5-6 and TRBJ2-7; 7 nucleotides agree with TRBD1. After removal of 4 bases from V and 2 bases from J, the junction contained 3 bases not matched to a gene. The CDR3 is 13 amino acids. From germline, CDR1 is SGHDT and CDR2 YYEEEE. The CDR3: CASSLTGTYEQYF. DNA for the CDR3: TGTGCCAGCAGCCTGACAGGGACCTACGAGCAGTACTTC.

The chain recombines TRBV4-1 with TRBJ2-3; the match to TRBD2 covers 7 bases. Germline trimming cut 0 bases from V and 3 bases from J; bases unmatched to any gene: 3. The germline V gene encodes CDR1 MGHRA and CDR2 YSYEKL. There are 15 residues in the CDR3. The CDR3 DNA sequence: TGCGCCAGCAGCCAAGATACGGGAGGAACAGATACGCAGTATTTT. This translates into CASSQDTGGTDTQYF.

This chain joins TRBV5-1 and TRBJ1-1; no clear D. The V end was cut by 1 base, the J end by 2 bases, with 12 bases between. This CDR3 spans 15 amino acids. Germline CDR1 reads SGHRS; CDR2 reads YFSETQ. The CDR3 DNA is TGCGCCAGCAGCTTGAATACGGAAATAAACACTGAAGCTTTCTTT. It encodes CASSLNTEINTEAFF. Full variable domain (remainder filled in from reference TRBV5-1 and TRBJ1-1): KAGVTQTPRYLIKTRGQQVTLSCSPISGHRSVSWYQQTPGQGLQFLFEYFSETQRNKGNFPGRFSGRQFSNSRSEMNVSTLELGDSALYLCASSLNTEINTEAFFGQGTRLTVV.

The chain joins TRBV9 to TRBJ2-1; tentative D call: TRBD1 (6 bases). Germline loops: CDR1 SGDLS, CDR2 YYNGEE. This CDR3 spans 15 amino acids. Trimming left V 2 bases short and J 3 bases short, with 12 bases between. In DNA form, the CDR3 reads TGTGCCAGCAGCGTCGATTCCAGGGGCTACAATGAGCAGTTCTTC. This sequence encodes CASSVDSRGYNEQFF.

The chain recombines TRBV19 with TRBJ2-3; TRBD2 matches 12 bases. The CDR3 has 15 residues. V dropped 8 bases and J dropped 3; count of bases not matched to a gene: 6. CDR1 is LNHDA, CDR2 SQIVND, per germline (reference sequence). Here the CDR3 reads CASRTSGKTTDTQYF. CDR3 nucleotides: TGTGCCAGTCGGACTAGCGGGAAAACGACAGATACGCAGTATTTT.

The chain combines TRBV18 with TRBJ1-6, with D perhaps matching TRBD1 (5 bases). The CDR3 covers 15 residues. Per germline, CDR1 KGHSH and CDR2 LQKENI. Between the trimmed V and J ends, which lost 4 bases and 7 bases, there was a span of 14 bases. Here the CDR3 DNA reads TGTGCCAGCTCACTCCACTTCAGGGACAATTCACCCCTCCACTTT. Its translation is CASSLHFRDNSPLHF.